The 22 T cell receptor beta chains presented below share a single source sample, sequenced in a study of CD8+ T cells in alopecia areata. Treatment of the sample: oral pan-JAK inhibitor, 5-10 mg twice daily. Extraction of RNA preceded its reverse transcription into cDNA, which served as the sequencing template. Method: immunoSEQ multiplex PCR; TCRdb's copy keeps in-frame clones and lacks some. The sample has 130,000 to 150,000 clones, 82% seen once. The sample was CD8+ T cells sorted from blood, taken at week 4, from a patient treated with tofacitinib. Receptors were obtained from a human donor with alopecia areata.

The rearrangement joins TRBV4-2 to TRBJ2-1; 7 bases line up with TRBD2. The CDR3 sequence is 15 residues long. V gave up 3 bases and J gave up 7 bases; unmatched junction bases: 9. Germline loops: CDR1 LGHNA, CDR2 YNFKEQ. The CDR3 DNA follows: TGTGCCAGCAGCCAGGTTCGGGACTACTTGAATGAGCAGTTCTTC. Translating gives CASSQVRDYLNEQFF.

This rearrangement joins TRBV5-6 to TRBJ1-2; the D gene is possibly TRBD1 (6 bases). Trimming removed 2 bases at V and 3 bases at J, with 11 bases between. Germline values: CDR1 SGHDT, CDR2 YYEEEE. CDR3 length: 14 residues. As DNA, the CDR3 is TGTGCCAGCAGCTTTTTGGGGGCGGACTATGGCTACACCTTC. Amino acids: CASSFLGADYGYTF.

Details on this clone: This CDR3 is also generated by other DNA sequences in the sample. The J gene is TRBJ1-2, the V gene TRBV29-1, with 8 bases matching TRBD1. The CDR3 has 14 residues. The germline V gene encodes CDR1 SQVTM and CDR2 ANQGSEA. The junction had 9 bases not matched to a gene; V was cut back by 1 base and J by 8 bases. In DNA, the CDR3 is TGCAGCGTTGAAGTACATACAGGGGGAGACGGCTACACCTTC. Translating it yields CSVEVHTGGDGYTF.

The chain links TRBV5-6 to TRBJ1-4, with D perhaps matching TRBD1 (5 bases). The CDR3 is 15 residues long. CDR1 is SGHDT, CDR2 YYEEEE, per germline. Between the trimmed V and J ends, which lost 4 bases and 0 bases, there was a span of 10 bases. CDR3 in DNA: TGTGCCAGCAGCACGGGACGGTCAACTAATGAAAAACTGTTTTTT. Its translation: CASSTGRSTNEKLFF.

The rearrangement uses TRBV19 and TRBJ2-2, with D possibly being TRBD2 (5 bases). Germline V gene lookup returns CDR1 LNHDA and CDR2 SQIVND (reference sequence). This CDR3 contains 12 residues. The V end lost 11 bases, the J end lost 5 bases, and 12 bases lay between the germline ends. CDR3 amino acids: CAAGGRTGELFF. The CDR3 DNA reads TGTGCCGCTGGAGGCAGAACCGGGGAGCTGTTTTTT. The whole variable domain, filled in from reference TRBV19 and TRBJ2-2, reads DGGITQSPKYLFRKEGQNVTLSCEQNLNHDAMYWYRQDPGQGLRLIYYSQIVNDFQKGDIAEGYSVSREKKESFPLTVTSAQKNPTAFYLCAAGGRTGELFFGEGSRLTVL.

This chain uses TRBV30 with TRBJ2-5; 8 bases are shared with TRBD1. The J call may be wrong; the DNA end is better matched by TRBJ2-7. This CDR3 is 13 amino acids long. CDR1 is GTSNPN, CDR2 SVGIG, per germline (reference sequence). The CDR3 DNA sequence: TGTGCCTGGAGTGCTACAGGGGGCTACGAGCAGTACTTC. Translated, it gives CAWSATGGYEQYF.

The rearrangement joins TRBV7-9 to TRBJ2-3; maybe TRBD2 (5 bases). This CDR3 is built from 13 residues. V lost 3 bases and J lost 4, with 8 bases in between. Per germline, CDR1 SEHNR and CDR2 FQNEAQ (reference sequence). The CDR3 loop reads CASSFGGADTQYF. The CDR3 DNA follows: TGTGCCAGCAGCTTTGGAGGAGCAGATACGCAGTATTTT.

CDR3 region: CASSLGQGPDEQYF. CDR3 DNA: TGCGCCAGCAGCTTGGGGCAGGGTCCCGACGAGCAGTACTTC. The rearrangement joins TRBV5-1 to TRBJ2-7; D perhaps matches TRBD1 (5 bases). Germline V gene lookup returns CDR1 SGHRS and CDR2 YFSETQ. Trimming took off 0 bases at V and 5 bases at J, with 12 bases between the two ends. This CDR3 comprises 14 residues.

J is TRBJ2-2 and V is TRBV2, with a possible D match to TRBD2 (6 bases). CDR1 is SNHLY and CDR2 is FYNNEI in the germline V gene. This CDR3 is built from 14 residues. V shed 7 bases and J shed 4 bases, with 13 bases lying between them. The CDR3 DNA sequence: TGTGCCAGCATGCAAAGGGACTTCACCGGGGAGCTGTTTTTT. Translated, it gives CASMQRDFTGELFF.

This clone came up once. This chain uses TRBV7-9 with TRBJ2-2; D might be TRBD1 or TRBD2, each matching 5 bases. Trimming pared 5 bases from V and 6 bases from J, leaving 19 bases between. In germline, CDR1 is SEHNR, CDR2 FQNEAQ (reference sequence). This CDR3 region has 16 residues. The DNA of the CDR3 is TGTGCCAGCAGCCCGACCGGGACGGATAGGGCCGGGGAGCTGTTTTTT. Protein: CASSPTGTDRAGELFF.

There are a few counts of this clone. The gene calls are TRBV19 and TRBJ2-7; D possibly uses TRBD1 or TRBD2 (5 bases each). The CDR3 loop spans 14 amino acids. The ends were cut back, 10 bases at V and 1 base at J, with 17 bases in the middle. Per germline, CDR1 LNHDA and CDR2 SQIVND (reference sequence). Here the CDR3 reads CATSVRDGSYEQYF. CDR3 DNA sequence: TGTGCCACCTCAGTCAGGGACGGATCCTACGAGCAGTACTTC.

The chain couples TRBV7-9 to TRBJ2-7, with TRBD1 as a possible D gene (5 bases). The V end lost 1 base, the J end lost 5 bases, and 12 bases lay between the germline ends. This CDR3 has 14 residues. Germline loops: CDR1 SEHNR, CDR2 FQNEAQ (reference sequence). CDR3 DNA sequence: TGTGCCAGCAGCTTAGGGACATCAGTCCACGAGCAGTACTTC. It encodes CASSLGTSVHEQYF.

With regard to this clone: The same CDR3 can be traced to other DNA sequences in this sample. The V and J genes are TRBV5-1 and TRBJ2-1, with a weak D call TRBD2 (6 bases). This CDR3 comprises 14 residues. CDR1 is SGHRS, CDR2 YFSETQ, per germline. V was shortened by 3 bases and J by 4 bases, with 11 bases between the two germline ends. The CDR3 nucleotides read TGCGCCAGCAGCTCCTCCGGGGGATACAATGAGCAGTTCTTC. Its protein is CASSSSGGYNEQFF.

The gene calls are TRBV25-1 and TRBJ1-2; possible D gene TRBD1, 5 bases. The germline V gene has CDR1 MGHDK and CDR2 SYGVNS. Trimming left V 1 base short and J 2 bases short, with 17 bases between. The CDR3 runs 17 residues. In nucleotides, the CDR3 is TGTGCCAGCAGTGAATCTGTCGGGGCGGTGGTCAACTATGGCTACACCTTC. Amino acid sequence: CASSESVGAVVNYGYTF.

On this clone itself: The sample holds other DNA sequences that translate to the same CDR3. This rearrangement joins TRBV7-8 to TRBJ2-7; no definite D call. Germline V gene lookup returns CDR1 SGHVS and CDR2 FQNEAQ. This CDR3 is built from 12 residues. Trimming took off 5 bases at V and 0 bases at J, with 5 bases between the two ends. CDR3 DNA sequence: TGTGCCAGCAGCCTAAGCTCCTACGAGCAGTACTTC. It codes for CASSLSSYEQYF.

This clone came up a few times. The J gene is TRBJ2-1, the V gene TRBV7-2, with 10 bases matching TRBD2. V lost 2 bases to trimming and J lost 5 bases; unmatched junction nucleotides: 3. The V gene's germline CDR1 is SGHTA and CDR2 FQGNSA. The CDR3 is 15 amino acids. This CDR3 is CASSLSAGGNNEQFF. For the CDR3, the DNA is TGTGCCAGCAGCTTATCAGCGGGGGGGAACAATGAGCAGTTCTTC.

The chain joins TRBV5-1 to TRBJ1-5; D call uncertain. Trimming left V 4 bases short and J 1 base short, with 9 bases between. CDR1 SGHRS and CDR2 YFSETQ come from the germline V gene. This CDR3 has 14 amino acids. The CDR3: CASSPDGSNQPQHF. The CDR3, as DNA: TGCGCCAGCAGCCCCGACGGGAGCAATCAGCCCCAGCATTTT.

This chain joins TRBV4-3 and TRBJ2-5, with D possibly TRBD2 on 6 matching bases. Germline V gene data show CDR1 as LGHNA and CDR2 as YSLEER. The CDR3 loop spans 16 amino acids. V shed 0 bases and J shed 2 bases, with 13 bases lying between them. Here the CDR3 reads CASSQDRGLAQETQYF. The CDR3 DNA sequence: TGCGCCAGCAGCCAAGATAGGGGACTCGCACAAGAGACCCAGTACTTC.

This chain connects TRBV5-1 to TRBJ2-5, with D uncertain. This CDR3 is built from 16 residues. Looked up from germline, CDR1 is SGHRS and CDR2 is YFSETQ. The V gene lost 0 bases and the J gene lost 3 bases, with 15 bases spanning the gap. CDR3 in amino acids: CASSLAAADLEETQYF. In DNA, the CDR3 is TGCGCCAGCAGCTTGGCGGCGGCCGATTTAGAAGAGACCCAGTACTTC. The full variable domain, its missing parts supplied by reference TRBV5-1 and TRBJ2-5, is KAGVTQTPRYLIKTRGQQVTLSCSPISGHRSVSWYQQTPGQGLQFLFEYFSETQRNKGNFPGRFSGRQFSNSRSEMNVSTLELGDSALYLCASSLAAADLEETQYFGPGTRLLVL.

This chain uses TRBV27 with TRBJ1-1; possibly TRBD1 for D (5 bases). With 10 bases removed from V and 4 bases from J, the gap between germline ends came to 10 bases. The CDR3 sequence is 11 residues long. Per the germline V gene, CDR1 is MNHEY and CDR2 is SMNVEV (reference sequence). The CDR3 loop is CATHQGTEAFF. The CDR3 region has the DNA TGTGCCACCCATCAGGGCACTGAAGCTTTCTTT.

The chain is built from TRBV29-1 and TRBJ2-3; D is ambiguous. V was pared by 2 bases and J by 5 bases, with 11 bases between. The CDR3 length is 13 residues. CDR1 and CDR2 from the germline V gene are SQVTM and ANQGSEA. The CDR3 sequence is CSVESGLKDTQYF. CDR3 in DNA: TGCAGCGTTGAAAGTGGGTTAAAAGATACGCAGTATTTT.

V gene TRBV13 combines with J gene TRBJ1-4, with D maybe TRBD1 (5 bases). The germline V gene encodes CDR1 PRHDT and CDR2 FYEKMQ (reference sequence). V lost 0 bases, J lost 7 bases, and 6 bases lay in between. This CDR3 contains 13 residues. CDR3 sequence: CASSLGGLEKLFF. The CDR3, as DNA: TGTGCCAGCAGCTTAGGGGGGCTTGAAAAACTGTTTTTT.